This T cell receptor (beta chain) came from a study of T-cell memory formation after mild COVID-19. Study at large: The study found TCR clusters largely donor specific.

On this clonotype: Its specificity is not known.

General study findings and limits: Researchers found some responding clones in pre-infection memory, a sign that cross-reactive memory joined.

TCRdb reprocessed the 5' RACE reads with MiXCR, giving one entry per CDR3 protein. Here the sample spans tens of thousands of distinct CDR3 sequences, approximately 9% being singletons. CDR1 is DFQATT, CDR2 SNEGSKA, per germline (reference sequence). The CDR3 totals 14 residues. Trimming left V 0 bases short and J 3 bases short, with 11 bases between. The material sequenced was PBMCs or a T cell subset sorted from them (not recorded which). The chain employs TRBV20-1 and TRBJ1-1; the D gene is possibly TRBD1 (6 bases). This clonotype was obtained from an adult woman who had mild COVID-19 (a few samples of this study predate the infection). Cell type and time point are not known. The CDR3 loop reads CSARDGGRDTEAFF. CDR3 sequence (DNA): TGCAGTGCTAGAGATGGGGGCCGCGACACTGAAGCTTTCTTT.